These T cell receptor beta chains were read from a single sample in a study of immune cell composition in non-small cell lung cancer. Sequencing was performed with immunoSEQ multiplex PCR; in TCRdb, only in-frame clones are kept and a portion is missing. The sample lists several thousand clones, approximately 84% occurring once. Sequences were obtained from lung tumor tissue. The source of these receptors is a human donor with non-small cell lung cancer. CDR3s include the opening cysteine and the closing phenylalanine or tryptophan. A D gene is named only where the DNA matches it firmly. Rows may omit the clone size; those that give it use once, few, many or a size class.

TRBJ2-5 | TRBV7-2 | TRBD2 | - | CASSQVAGAGETQYF | TGTGCCAGCAGCCAAGTAGCGGGGGCGGGGGAGACCCAGTACTTC
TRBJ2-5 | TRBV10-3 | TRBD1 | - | CAIRADRGGETQYF | TGTGCCATCAGGGCAGACAGGGGAGGAGAGACCCAGTACTTC
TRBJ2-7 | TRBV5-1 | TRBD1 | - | CASSPQPGTGVEQYF | TGCGCCAGCAGCCCACAGCCCGGGACAGGGGTCGAGCAGTACTTC
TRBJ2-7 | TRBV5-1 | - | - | CASSLVGSGTYEQYF | TGCGCCAGCAGCTTGGTTGGTAGCGGAACCTACGAGCAGTACTTC
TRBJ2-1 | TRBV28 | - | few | CASSLNRGYNEQFF | TGTGCCAGCAGTTTAAACCGGGGCTACAATGAGCAGTTCTTC
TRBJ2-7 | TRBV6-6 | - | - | CASTGVTYEQYF | TGTGCCAGCACGGGGGTCACCTACGAGCAGTACTTC
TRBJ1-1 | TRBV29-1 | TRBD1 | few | CSVGQGRWTEAFF | TGCAGCGTTGGACAGGGTAGGTGGACTGAAGCTTTCTTT
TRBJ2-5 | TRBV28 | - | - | CASSSPGARQETQYF | TGTGCCAGCAGTTCCCCTGGGGCCCGACAAGAGACCCAGTACTTC
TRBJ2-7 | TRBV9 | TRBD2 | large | CASSVSSGRAYEQYF | TGTGCCAGCAGCGTGTCTAGCGGGAGGGCCTACGAGCAGTACTTC
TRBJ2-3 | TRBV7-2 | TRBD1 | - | CASSLGQGPDTQYF | TGTGCCAGCAGCTTGGGACAGGGCCCAGATACGCAGTATTTT
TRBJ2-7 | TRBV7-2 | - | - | CASSSQGPGEQYF | TGTGCCAGCAGCTCCCAGGGGCCGGGCGAGCAGTACTTC